The clone carrying this TCR beta chain was seen once. Its antigen is unidentified. Assay: immunoSEQ multiplex PCR; the TCRdb copy retains only in-frame clones and omits some. The table lists some 30,000 clones, around 87% of them singletons. This sample was taken from a study of T cells in narcolepsy. The overall study: Donors had narcolepsy type 1 or type 2, or were healthy controls. General study points: Blood of same and different patients, but not healthy controls, reportedly held recurring autoreactive clonotypes. Comparing one patient's CSF and blood CD4+ clonotypes highlighted HCRT- and TRIB2-specific autoreactive clonotypes.

Looked up from germline, CDR1 is SGHDT and CDR2 is YYEEEE. CDR3 length: 17 amino acids. The sequenced sample consisted of memory (CD45RA-) CD4+ T cells from blood. The receptor was derived from a human donor in good health. This chain links TRBV5-6 with TRBJ2-5, with D perhaps TRBD2 (5 bases). The J call is in doubt because the DNA end fits TRBJ2-7 better. The CDR3 sequence is CASSSIGLRLSSYEQYF. The CDR3 DNA reads TGTGCCAGCAGCTCCATAGGCCTACGACTAAGCTCCTACGAGCAGTACTTC.